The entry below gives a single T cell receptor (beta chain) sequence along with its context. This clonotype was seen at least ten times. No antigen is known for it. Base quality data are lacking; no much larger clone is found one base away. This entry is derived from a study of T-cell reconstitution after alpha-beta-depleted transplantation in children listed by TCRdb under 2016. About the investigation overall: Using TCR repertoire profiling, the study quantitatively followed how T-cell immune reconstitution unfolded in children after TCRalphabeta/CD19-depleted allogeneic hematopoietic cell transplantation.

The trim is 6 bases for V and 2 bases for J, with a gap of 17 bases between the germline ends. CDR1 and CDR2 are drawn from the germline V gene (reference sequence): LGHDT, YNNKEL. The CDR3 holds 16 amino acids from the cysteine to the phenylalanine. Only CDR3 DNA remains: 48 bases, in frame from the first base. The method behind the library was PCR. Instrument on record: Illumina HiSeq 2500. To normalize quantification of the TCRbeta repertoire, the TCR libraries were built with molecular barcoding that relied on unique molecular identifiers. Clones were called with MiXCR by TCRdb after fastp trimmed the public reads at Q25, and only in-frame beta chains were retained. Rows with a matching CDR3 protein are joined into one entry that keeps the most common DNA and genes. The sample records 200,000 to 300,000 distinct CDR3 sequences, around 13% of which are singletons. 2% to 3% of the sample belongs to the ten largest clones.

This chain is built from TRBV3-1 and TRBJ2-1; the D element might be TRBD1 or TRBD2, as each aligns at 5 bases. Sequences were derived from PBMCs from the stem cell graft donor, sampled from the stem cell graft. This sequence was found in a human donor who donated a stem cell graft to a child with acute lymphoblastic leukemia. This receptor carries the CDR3 CASSRATGAAYNEQFF. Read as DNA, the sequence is TGTGCCAGCAGTCGAGCAACCGGGGCCGCCTACAATGAGCAGTTCTTC.